This T cell receptor beta chain was recorded in a study of regulatory T cells in long-lasting Graves disease. Regarding this clonotype: Its cognate antigen is unknown.

The V and J ends lost 5 bases and 5 bases, in that order; junction bases with no gene match: 10. CDR3 length: 15 amino acids. Germline CDR1 is DFQATT and CDR2 is SNEGSKA (reference sequence). Time point meaning: persistent/refractory GD, antithyroid drugs over 5 years with positive TRAb. PBMCs provided the RNA from which the TCR library was made. In this cohort, patients came from an endocrinology department located in Xi'an, China. For TCR beta, libraries came from iRepertoire HTBI primers and Arm-PCR of CDR3 regions. TCRdb reprocessed the multiplex PCR reads with MiXCR, giving one entry per CDR3 protein. Seen here are about 310,000 distinct CDR3 sequences, 22% observed once, and the top ten hold approximately 60%. Study observations and caveats: Whereas new patients shared 950 to 1,000 public clonotypes, persistent patients shared more, at about 2,700. Persistent disease exhibited a predilection for TRBV28, TRBJ1-2 and TRBJ2-5. Researchers reported studying only peripheral blood, not thyroid tissue.

The chain joins TRBV20-1 to TRBJ2-2, with 8 bases aligning to TRBD2. The source is a female donor with Graves disease. Sequenced here: peripheral blood mononuclear cells (PBMCs), sampled when the disease was refractory, from a patient treated with antithyroid drugs. The CDR3 DNA sequence: TGCAGTGCTCTCCGTAGCGGGGATTTTACCGGGGAGCTGTTTTTT. Translation: CSALRSGDFTGELFF.